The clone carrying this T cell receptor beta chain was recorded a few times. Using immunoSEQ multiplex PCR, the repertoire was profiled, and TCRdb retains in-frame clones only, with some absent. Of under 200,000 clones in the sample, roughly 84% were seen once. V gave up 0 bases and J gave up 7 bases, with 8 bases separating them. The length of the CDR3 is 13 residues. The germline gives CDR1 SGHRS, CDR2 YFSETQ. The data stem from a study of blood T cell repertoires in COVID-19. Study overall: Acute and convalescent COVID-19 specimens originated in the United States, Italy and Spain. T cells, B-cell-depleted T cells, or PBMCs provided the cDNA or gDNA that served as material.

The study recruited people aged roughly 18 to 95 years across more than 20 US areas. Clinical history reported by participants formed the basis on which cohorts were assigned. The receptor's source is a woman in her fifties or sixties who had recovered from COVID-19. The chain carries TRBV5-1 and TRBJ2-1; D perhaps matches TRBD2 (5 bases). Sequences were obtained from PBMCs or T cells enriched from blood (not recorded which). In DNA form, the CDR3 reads TGCGCCAGCAGCTTGGGGCTAGCAAATGAGCAGTTCTTC. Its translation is CASSLGLANEQFF.